The next 8 T cell receptor beta chains were all read from a single sample in a study of blood T cell repertoires in COVID-19. Some clones are missing from TCRdb's copy, which holds only in-frame ones; the method was immunoSEQ multiplex PCR. The sample comprises approximately 54,000 clones, more than 85% of which are singletons, and around 4.2% rests with the top ten. Input material: peripheral blood. The receptor set was obtained from a man aged 45-60 years with acute or convalescent COVID-19.

The CDR3 loop reads CASSPLGTVYEQYF. CDR3 sequence (DNA): TGTGCCAGCAGCCCCCTAGGGACAGTCTACGAGCAGTACTTC. The rearrangement uses TRBV14 and TRBJ2-7, with 7 bases matching TRBD1. This CDR3 is 14 amino acids long. Germline CDR1 reads SGHDN; CDR2 reads FVKESK. V was pared by 4 bases and J by 3 bases, with 6 bases of the junction left unmatched.

The chain has TRBV27 and TRBJ1-1; 8 bases are shared with TRBD1. Germline CDR1 MNHEY, CDR2 SMNVEV (reference sequence). CDR3 length: 15 amino acids. V lost 7 bases to trimming and J lost 1 base; unmatched junction nucleotides: 8. The CDR3 protein is CASTATGAPNTEAFF. In nucleotides, the CDR3 is TGTGCCAGCACCGCGACAGGGGCCCCGAACACTGAAGCTTTCTTT.

The genes are TRBV6-5 and TRBJ2-7; 13 bases are shared with TRBD2. The ends lost 10 bases at V and 3 bases at J; junction bases unmatched: 9. The V gene's germline CDR1 is MNHEY and CDR2 SVGAGI. This CDR3 is built from 15 residues. The CDR3 sequence: CATSGLAGSLYEQYF. The CDR3 nucleotides read TGTGCCACTTCGGGACTAGCGGGATCCCTCTACGAGCAGTACTTC.

In its sample, this clone was seen a few times. The rearrangement links TRBV18 to TRBJ1-2, with 9 bases fitting TRBD1. CDR3 length: 13 residues. Germline values: CDR1 KGHSH, CDR2 LQKENI. The J segment lost 9 bases and the V segment lost 3 bases, leaving 5 bases of the junction unmatched. This CDR3 is CASSPGTGRSYTF. The DNA for the CDR3 is TGTGCCAGCTCACCGGGGACAGGGAGGAGCTACACCTTC.

The gene calls are TRBV20-1 and TRBJ2-1; no definite D call. CDR1 is DFQATT, CDR2 SNEGSKA, per germline (reference sequence). The CDR3 length is 15 residues. V lost 3 bases and J 4 bases, leaving 16 bases between the germline ends. The DNA of the CDR3 is TGCAGTGCTAGTGCCCTAGTCGGTGTTTACAATGAGCAGTTCTTC. It specifies CSASALVGVYNEQFF.

This chain connects TRBV12-3 or TRBV12-4 to TRBJ1-2, with D unresolved. This CDR3 is 13 amino acids long. V dropped 0 bases and J dropped 2 bases, with 4 bases sitting between them. The CDR3 protein is CASSLAQNYGYTF. The CDR3 bases are TGTGCCAGCAGTTTAGCTCAGAACTATGGCTACACCTTC.

The genes are TRBV21-1 and TRBJ2-3; the D call of TRBD2 is as the table states it, not checked on the DNA. TRBV21-1 is shown as a pseudogene. CDR3 length equals 18 residues. The CDR3 reads CASSKTRLSGRGGDTQYF. The CDR3 DNA is TGTGCCAGCAGCAAAACTCGTCTTAGCGGGAGGGGTGGAGATACGCAGTATTTT.

The V and J genes are TRBV7-2 and TRBJ2-7, with TRBD2 as a possible D gene (6 bases). CDR1 is SGHTA and CDR2 is FQGNSA in the germline V gene. Between the trimmed V and J ends, which lost 5 bases and 6 bases, there was a span of 20 bases. The CDR3 has 15 residues. The chain's CDR3 is CASSLLATGALEQYF. CDR3 DNA: TGTGCCAGCAGCCTCCTAGCGACGGGAGCCCTCGAGCAGTACTTC.